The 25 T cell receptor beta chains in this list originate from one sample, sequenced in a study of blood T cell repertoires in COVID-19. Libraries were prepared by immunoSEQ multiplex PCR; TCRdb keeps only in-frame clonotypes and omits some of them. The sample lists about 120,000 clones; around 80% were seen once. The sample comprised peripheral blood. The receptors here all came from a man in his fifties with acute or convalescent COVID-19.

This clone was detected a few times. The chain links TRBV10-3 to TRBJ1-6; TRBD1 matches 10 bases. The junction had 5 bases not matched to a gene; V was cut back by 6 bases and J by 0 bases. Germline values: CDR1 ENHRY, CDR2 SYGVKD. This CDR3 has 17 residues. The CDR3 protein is CAIRRDRGDSYNSPLHF. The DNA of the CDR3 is TGTGCCATCAGAAGGGACAGGGGCGACTCCTATAATTCACCCCTCCACTTT.

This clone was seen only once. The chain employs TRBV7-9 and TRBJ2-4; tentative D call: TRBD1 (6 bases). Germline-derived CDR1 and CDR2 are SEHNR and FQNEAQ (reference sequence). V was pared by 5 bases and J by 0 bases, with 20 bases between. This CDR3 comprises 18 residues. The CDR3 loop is CASSLDRGGPLAKNIQYF. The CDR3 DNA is TGTGCCAGCAGCCTGGACAGAGGAGGTCCCCTAGCCAAAAACATTCAGTACTTC.

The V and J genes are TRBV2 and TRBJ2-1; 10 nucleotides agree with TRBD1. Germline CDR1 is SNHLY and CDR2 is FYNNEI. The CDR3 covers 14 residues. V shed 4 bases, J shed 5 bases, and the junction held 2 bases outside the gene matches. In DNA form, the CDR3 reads TGTGCCAGCAGTGGGACAGGGGGGAACAATGAGCAGTTCTTC. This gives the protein CASSGTGGNNEQFF.

Here the CDR3 reads CASSEQGAGNEQYF. Written as DNA, the CDR3 is TGTGCCAGCAGTGAACAGGGGGCGGGGAACGAGCAGTACTTC. V is TRBV6-1 and J is TRBJ2-7, with TRBD1 matching over 8 bases. This CDR3 spans 14 amino acids. Unmatched junction bases numbered 5, after V lost 2 bases and J lost 5 bases. From germline, CDR1 is MNHNS and CDR2 SASEGT.

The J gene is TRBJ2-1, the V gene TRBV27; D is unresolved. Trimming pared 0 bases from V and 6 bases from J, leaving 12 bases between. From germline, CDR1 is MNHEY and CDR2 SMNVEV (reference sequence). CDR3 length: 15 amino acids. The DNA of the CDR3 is TGTGCCAGCAGTTTATCGATCCCTGACTTCAATGAGCAGTTCTTC. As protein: CASSLSIPDFNEQFF.

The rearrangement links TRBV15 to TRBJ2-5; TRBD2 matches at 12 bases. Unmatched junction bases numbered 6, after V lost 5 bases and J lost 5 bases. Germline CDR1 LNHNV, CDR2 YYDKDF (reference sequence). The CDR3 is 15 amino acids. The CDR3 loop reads CATSGLAGGRETQYF. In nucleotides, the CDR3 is TGTGCCACCAGCGGCCTAGCGGGGGGGCGTGAGACCCAGTACTTC. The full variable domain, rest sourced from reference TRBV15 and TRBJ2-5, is DAMVIQNPRYQVTQFGKPVTLSCSQTLNHNVMYWYQQKSSQAPKLLFHYYDKDFNNEADTPDNFQSRRPNTSFCFLDIRSPGLGDTAMYLCATSGLAGGRETQYFGPGTRLLVL.

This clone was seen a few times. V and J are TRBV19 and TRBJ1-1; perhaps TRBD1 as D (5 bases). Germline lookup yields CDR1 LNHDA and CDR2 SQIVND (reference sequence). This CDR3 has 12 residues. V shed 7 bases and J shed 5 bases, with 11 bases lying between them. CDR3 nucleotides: TGTGCCAGTATGGTGGGGGGAACTGAAGCTTTCTTT. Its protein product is CASMVGGTEAFF.

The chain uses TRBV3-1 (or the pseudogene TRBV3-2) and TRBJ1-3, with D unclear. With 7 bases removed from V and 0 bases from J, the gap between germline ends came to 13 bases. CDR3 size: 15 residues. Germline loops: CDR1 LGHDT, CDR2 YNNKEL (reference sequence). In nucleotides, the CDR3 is TGTGCCAGCACCGCGGGCCAGCGCTCTGGAAACACCATATATTTT. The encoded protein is CASTAGQRSGNTIYF.

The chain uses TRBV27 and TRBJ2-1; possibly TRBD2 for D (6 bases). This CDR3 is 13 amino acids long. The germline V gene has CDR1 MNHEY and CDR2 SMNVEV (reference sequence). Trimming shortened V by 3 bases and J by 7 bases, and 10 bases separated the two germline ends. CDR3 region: CASSFGGANEQFF. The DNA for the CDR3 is TGTGCCAGCAGTTTCGGGGGTGCAAATGAGCAGTTCTTC.

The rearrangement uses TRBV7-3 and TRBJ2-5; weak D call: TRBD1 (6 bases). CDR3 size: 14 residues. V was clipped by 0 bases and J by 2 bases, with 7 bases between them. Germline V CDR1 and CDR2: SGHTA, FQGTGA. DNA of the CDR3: TGTGCCAGCAGCTTAACAGGACAGCAAGAGACCCAGTACTTC. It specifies CASSLTGQQETQYF.

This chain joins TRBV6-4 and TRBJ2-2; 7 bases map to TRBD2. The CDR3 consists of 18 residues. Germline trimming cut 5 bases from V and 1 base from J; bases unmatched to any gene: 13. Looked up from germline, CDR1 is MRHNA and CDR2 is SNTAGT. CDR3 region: CASSTHLAEQGNTGELFF. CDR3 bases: TGTGCCAGCAGTACCCACCTAGCGGAACAAGGGAACACCGGGGAGCTGTTTTTT.

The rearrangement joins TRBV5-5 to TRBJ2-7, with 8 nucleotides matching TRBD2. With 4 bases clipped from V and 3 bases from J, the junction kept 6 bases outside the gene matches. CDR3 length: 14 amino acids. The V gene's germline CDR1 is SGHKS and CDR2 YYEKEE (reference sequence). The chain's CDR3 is CASSPGRANYEQYF. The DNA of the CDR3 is TGTGCCAGCAGCCCCGGGAGGGCCAACTACGAGCAGTACTTC.

The CDR3 coding sequence is TGTGCCAGTAGTACCCAGGGGGCGGGAATTTACAATGAGCAGTTCTTC. Its protein product is CASSTQGAGIYNEQFF. The chain recombines TRBV19 with TRBJ2-1, with 8 bases aligning to TRBD1. V lost 4 bases to trimming and J lost 4 bases; unmatched junction nucleotides: 9. The CDR3 runs 16 residues. The V gene's germline CDR1 is LNHDA and CDR2 SQIVND (reference sequence).

CDR3 protein: CASSQLGTGFSYEQYF. Here the CDR3 DNA reads TGTGCCAGCAGCCAATTGGGGACAGGATTCTCCTACGAGCAGTACTTC. The J gene is TRBJ2-7, the V gene TRBV3-1 (or the pseudogene TRBV3-2), with TRBD1 matching 8 bases. The CDR3 is 16 amino acids. Germline CDR1 LGHDT, CDR2 YNNKEL (reference sequence). J lost 0 bases, V lost 2 bases, and 6 bases had no gene match.

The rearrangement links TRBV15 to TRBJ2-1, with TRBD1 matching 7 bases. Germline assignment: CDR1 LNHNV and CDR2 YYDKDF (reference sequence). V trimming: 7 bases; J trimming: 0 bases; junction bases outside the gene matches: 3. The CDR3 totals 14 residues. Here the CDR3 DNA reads TGTGCCACCAAGGGGGCCGACTCCTACAATGAGCAGTTCTTC. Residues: CATKGADSYNEQFF.

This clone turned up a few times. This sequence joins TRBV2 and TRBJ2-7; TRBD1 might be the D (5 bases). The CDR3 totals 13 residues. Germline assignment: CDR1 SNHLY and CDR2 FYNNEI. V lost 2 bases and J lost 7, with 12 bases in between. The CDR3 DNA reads TGTGCCAGCAGTGAACAGGGTGTAGGAGAGCAGTACTTC. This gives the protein CASSEQGVGEQYF.

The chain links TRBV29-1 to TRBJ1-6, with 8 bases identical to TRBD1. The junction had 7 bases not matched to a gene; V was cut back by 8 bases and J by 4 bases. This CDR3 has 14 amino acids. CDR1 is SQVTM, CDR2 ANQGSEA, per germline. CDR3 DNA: TGCAGCTTCTTGGACAGGGATTATAATTCACCCCTCCACTTT. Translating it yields CSFLDRDYNSPLHF.

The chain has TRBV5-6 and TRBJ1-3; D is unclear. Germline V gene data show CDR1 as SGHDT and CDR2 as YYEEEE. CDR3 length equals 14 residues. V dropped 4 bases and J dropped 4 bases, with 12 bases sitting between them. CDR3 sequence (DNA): TGTGCCAGCAGCCTCGGGATTGAGGGAAACACCATATATTTT. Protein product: CASSLGIEGNTIYF. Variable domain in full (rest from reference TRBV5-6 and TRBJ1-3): DAGVTQSPTHLIKTRGQQVTLRCSPKSGHDTVSWYQQALGQGPQFIFQYYEEEERQRGNFPDRFSGHQFPNYSSELNVNALLLGDSALYLCASSLGIEGNTIYFGEGSWLTVV.

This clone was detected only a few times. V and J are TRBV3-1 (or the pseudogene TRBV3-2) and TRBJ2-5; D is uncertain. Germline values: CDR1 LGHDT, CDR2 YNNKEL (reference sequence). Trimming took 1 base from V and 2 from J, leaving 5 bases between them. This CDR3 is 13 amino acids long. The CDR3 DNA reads TGTGCCAGCAGCCAAGGCGCGCAAGAGACCCAGTACTTC. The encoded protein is CASSQGAQETQYF.

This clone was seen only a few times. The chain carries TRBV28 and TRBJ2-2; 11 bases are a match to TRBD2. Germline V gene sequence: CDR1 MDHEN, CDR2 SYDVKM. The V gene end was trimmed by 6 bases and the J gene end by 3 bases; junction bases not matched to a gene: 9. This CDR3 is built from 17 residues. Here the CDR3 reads CASRGIGTSGYTGELFF. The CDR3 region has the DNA TGTGCCAGCAGGGGGATTGGGACTAGCGGATACACCGGGGAGCTGTTTTTT. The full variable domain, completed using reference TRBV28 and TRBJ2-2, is DVKVTQSSRYLVKRTGEKVFLECVQDMDHENMFWYRQDPGLGLRLIYFSYDVKMKEKGDIPEGYSVSREKKERFSLILESASTNQTSMYLCASRGIGTSGYTGELFFGEGSRLTVL.

The CDR3 nucleotides are TGCGCCAGCAGCCTCAGACAGGGTGATCAGCCCCAGCATTTT. Its translation: CASSLRQGDQPQHF. This chain joins TRBV4-1 and TRBJ1-5; 7 bases are a match to TRBD1. The CDR3 consists of 14 residues. The V gene's germline CDR1 is MGHRA and CDR2 YSYEKL. Trimming cost V 4 bases and J 5 bases; bases outside gene matches: 5.

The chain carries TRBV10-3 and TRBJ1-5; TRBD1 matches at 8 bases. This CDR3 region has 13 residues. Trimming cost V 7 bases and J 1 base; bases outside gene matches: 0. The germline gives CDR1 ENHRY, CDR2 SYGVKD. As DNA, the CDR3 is TGTGCCATCACAGGGGGCAGCAATCAGCCCCAGCATTTT. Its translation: CAITGGSNQPQHF.

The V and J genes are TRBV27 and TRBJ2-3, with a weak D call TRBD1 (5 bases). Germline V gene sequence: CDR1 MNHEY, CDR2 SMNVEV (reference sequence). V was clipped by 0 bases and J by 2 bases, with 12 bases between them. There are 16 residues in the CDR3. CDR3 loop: CASSLSLGQATDTQYF. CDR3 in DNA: TGTGCCAGCAGTTTATCGCTTGGACAAGCCACAGATACGCAGTATTTT.

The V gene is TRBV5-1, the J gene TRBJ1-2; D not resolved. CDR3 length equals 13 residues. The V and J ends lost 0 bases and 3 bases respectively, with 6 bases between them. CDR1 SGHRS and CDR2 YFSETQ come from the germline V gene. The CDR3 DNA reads TGCGCCAGCAGCTTGGTAACGGACTATGGCTACACCTTC. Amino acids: CASSLVTDYGYTF.

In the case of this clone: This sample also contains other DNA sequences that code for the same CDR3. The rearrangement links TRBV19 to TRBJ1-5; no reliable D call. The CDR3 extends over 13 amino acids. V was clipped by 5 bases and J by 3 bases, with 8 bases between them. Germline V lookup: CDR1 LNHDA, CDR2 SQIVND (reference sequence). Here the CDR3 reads CASSLAFNQPQHF. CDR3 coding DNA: TGTGCCAGTAGTTTAGCATTCAATCAGCCCCAGCATTTT.